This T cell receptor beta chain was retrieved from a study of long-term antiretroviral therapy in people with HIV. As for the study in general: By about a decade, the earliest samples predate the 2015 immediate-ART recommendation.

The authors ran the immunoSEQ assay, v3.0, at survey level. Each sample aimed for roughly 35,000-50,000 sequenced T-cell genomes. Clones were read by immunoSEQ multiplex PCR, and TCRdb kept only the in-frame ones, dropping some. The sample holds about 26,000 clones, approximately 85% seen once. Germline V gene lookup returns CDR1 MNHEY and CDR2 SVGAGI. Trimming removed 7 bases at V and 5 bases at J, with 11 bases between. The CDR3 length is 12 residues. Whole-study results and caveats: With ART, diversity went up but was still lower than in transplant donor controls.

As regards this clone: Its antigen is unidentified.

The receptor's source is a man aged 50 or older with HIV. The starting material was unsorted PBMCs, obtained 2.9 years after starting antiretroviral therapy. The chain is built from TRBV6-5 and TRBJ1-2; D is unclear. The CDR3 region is CASTLGGYGYTF. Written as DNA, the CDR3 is TGTGCCAGCACCCTGGGTGGATATGGCTACACCTTC.